This T cell receptor (beta chain) is from a study of graft-versus-host responses after intestinal transplantation. Study-wide context: The whole recipient group had anti-thymocyte globulin induction followed by tacrolimus and steroids for about three years.

Germline CDR1 reads GTSNPN; CDR2 reads SVGIG (reference sequence). V was shortened by 4 bases and J by 7 bases, with 20 bases between the two germline ends. There are 15 residues in the CDR3. Profiling relied on immunoSEQ multiplex PCR, and the TCRdb table lists in-frame clones only, not all of them. The data contain tens of thousands of clones, just over 90% of them singletons. This clone was detected only once. The target antigen is unknown. The genes are TRBV30 and TRBJ1-5, with D unresolved. This specimen consisted of unstimulated CD8+ T cells sorted from spleen or lymph node cells, obtained before intestinal transplant. The TCR comes from a human donor who received an intestinal transplant. The CDR3 DNA reads as TGTGCCTGGATGGCCCCGGCGGACGAGCGGCAGCCCCAGCATTTT. This encodes CAWMAPADERQPQHF.